This T cell receptor (beta chain) was identified during a study of response to subunit inactivated influenza vaccine. Points from the study as a whole: A suggestion made by the authors is that each seasonal influenza vaccination recruits few new T cells.

TCRdb independently ran MiXCR on the RT-PCR reads; one entry per CDR3 protein. The sample lists hundreds of thousands of distinct CDR3 sequences; under 20% were seen once. This clonotype was observed many times. The antigen remains undetermined. The CDR3 runs to 13 residues. Trimming cost V 7 bases and J 8 bases; bases outside gene matches: 9. The sequencing here drew on PBMCs from blood, taken roughly 5 days after vaccination. The chain couples TRBV12-3 or TRBV12-4 to TRBJ2-7; 9 nucleotides align to TRBD2. The TCR sequence derives from a man aged 50 to 59 who received an inactivated influenza vaccine. CDR3 residues: CASTLRREGQQYF. CDR3 DNA sequence: TGTGCCAGCACCCTCAGGCGGGAGGGGCAGCAGTACTTC.